The entry that follows covers one TCR beta chain sequence. As yet, its antigen is unknown. This entry is derived from a study of CD8+ T cells in alopecia areata. The authors extracted RNA and reverse transcribed it into cDNA as the sequencing template. The protocol was immunoSEQ multiplex PCR, while the TCRdb copy is restricted to in-frame clones and leaves out a portion. This sample yields 110,000 or so clones, of which 58% are seen a single time; over 20% belongs to the top ten. Both peripheral blood and punch biopsies of lesional scalp skin were obtained from patients who had alopecia areata. The authors sorted CD4+ and CD8+ T cells from PBMCs. Overall study findings and caveats: Scalp samples also yield sequences from resident alphabeta T cells of normal skin. Clonality was higher in lesional than normal scalp, especially in alopecia totalis/universalis.

This clonotype was sampled from a human donor with alopecia areata. The sequencing sample was made of NKG2D-low CD8+ T cells sorted from blood.

In DNA form, the CDR3 reads TGTGCCAGCAGTTTATCATCCGGGAGGTTCAACGAGCAGTACTTC. Translation: CASSLSSGRFNEQYF. This sequence joins TRBV27 and TRBJ2-7, with 7 bases that match TRBD2. Germline CDR1 reads MNHEY; CDR2 reads SMNVEV (reference sequence). V trimming: 0 bases; J trimming: 5 bases; junction bases outside the gene matches: 7. The CDR3 is made up of 15 amino acids.